These 29 T cell receptor beta chains were sequenced from one sample in a study of cytomegalovirus exposure and HLA in healthy donors. PCR was performed using 60 Vbeta and 13 Jbeta primers. The data were produced by immunoSEQ multiplex PCR, yet TCRdb's version contains in-frame clones alone and is incomplete. The sample lists 75,000 to 95,000 clones; around 66% were seen once. The sequenced material came from PBMCs. Source of these receptors: a man aged 30 to 45 in good health and CMV-seronegative.

The V gene is TRBV6-9, the J gene TRBJ2-7; a possible D gene is TRBD2 (5 bases). Trimming removed 8 bases at V and 5 bases at J, with 10 bases between. The CDR3 consists of 11 residues. Germline V gene sequence: CDR1 MNHGY, CDR2 SVAAGI. This CDR3 reads CASRGRNEQYF. The CDR3 DNA sequence: TGTGCCAGCCGGGGAAGAAACGAGCAGTACTTC.

Only a few counts were recorded for this clone. J is TRBJ2-7 and V is TRBV5-1; weak D call: TRBD1 (6 bases). This CDR3 is 15 amino acids long. CDR1 SGHRS and CDR2 YFSETQ come from the germline V gene. Trimming stripped 4 bases from V and 0 bases from J, with 14 bases between. CDR3 in DNA: TGCGCCAGCAGCCCAGGACAGATAAACTCCTACGAGCAGTACTTC. It is translated as CASSPGQINSYEQYF.

V and J are TRBV4-2 and TRBJ1-5, with a tentative D call TRBD1 (6 bases). The V and J ends lost 0 bases and 9 bases respectively, with 15 bases between them. This CDR3 region has 15 residues. Germline loops: CDR1 LGHNA, CDR2 YNFKEQ. In DNA, the CDR3 is TGTGCCAGCAGCCAAGAACGGGGGGGCCCCTCGCCCCAGCATTTT. It specifies CASSQERGGPSPQHF.

The chain employs TRBV19 and TRBJ2-5; 9 positions agree with TRBD2. The CDR3 consists of 15 residues. CDR1 and CDR2 from the germline V gene are LNHDA and SQIVND (reference sequence). With V trimmed by 4 bases and J by 1 base, 4 bases remained unmatched. In DNA, the CDR3 is TGTGCCAGTAGTAATAGCGGGGGAACCCAAGAGACCCAGTACTTC. Protein: CASSNSGGTQETQYF. The whole variable domain, filled in from reference TRBV19 and TRBJ2-5, reads DGGITQSPKYLFRKEGQNVTLSCEQNLNHDAMYWYRQDPGQGLRLIYYSQIVNDFQKGDIAEGYSVSREKKESFPLTVTSAQKNPTAFYLCASSNSGGTQETQYFGPGTRLLVL.

This chain uses TRBV28 with TRBJ1-4; TRBD1 might be the D (5 bases). The CDR3 spans 15 residues. Trimming shortened V by 6 bases and J by 5 bases, and 16 bases separated the two germline ends. Germline CDR1 MDHEN, CDR2 SYDVKM. The CDR3 DNA is TGTGCCAGCAGGCCACCGGGACTCAGGAATGAAAAACTGTTTTTT. Its translation is CASRPPGLRNEKLFF.

Worth noting for this clone: The junction departs from germline at one end; a sequencing error may be responsible. The chain uses TRBV7-7 and TRBJ1-1, with D possibly matching TRBD1 (6 bases). Germline CDR1 SSHAT, CDR2 FNYEAQ (reference sequence). There are 13 residues in the CDR3. CDR3 sequence reads: CASSEDSNTEAFF. CDR3 nucleotide sequence: TGTGCTAGCAGCGAGGACAGTAACACTGAAGCTTTCTTT.

The J gene is TRBJ1-5, the V gene TRBV6-5, with 9 bases aligning to TRBD1. The CDR3 has 14 residues. Losses at the gene ends were 6 bases for V and 1 base for J; bases not matched to a gene: 1. CDR1 MNHEY and CDR2 SVGAGI come from the germline V gene. CDR3 nucleotide sequence: TGTGCCAGCAGACAGGGGGCGAGCAATCAGCCCCAGCATTTT. The encoded protein is CASRQGASNQPQHF.

This chain uses TRBV10-3 with TRBJ1-2, with D possibly matching TRBD1 (5 bases). Germline V gives CDR1 ENHRY, CDR2 SYGVKD. V shed 1 base and J shed 1 base, with 10 bases lying between them. The CDR3 is 15 residues long. CDR3: CAISEYSDINYGYTF. CDR3 sequence (DNA): TGTGCCATCAGTGAGTACTCGGACATTAACTATGGCTACACCTTC.

The gene calls are TRBV30 and TRBJ1-1; D uncertain. This CDR3 contains 13 residues. The germline CDR1 and CDR2 sequences are GTSNPN and SVGIG (reference sequence). Trimming removed 0 bases from V and 4 bases from J, with 9 bases in between. CDR3 sequence (DNA): TGTGCCTGGAGTGTACACAGCTTCACTGAAGCTTTCTTT. Translated, it gives CAWSVHSFTEAFF.

The rearrangement joins TRBV27 to TRBJ2-7; the match to TRBD1 covers 8 bases. CDR1 and CDR2 (germline): MNHEY, SMNVEV (reference sequence). The CDR3 is 15 amino acids. Germline trimming cut 6 bases from V and 4 bases from J; bases unmatched to any gene: 11. The CDR3 DNA sequence: TGTGCCAGCAGCCGACGTCCCGGACAGGGATACGAGCAGTACTTC. It codes for CASSRRPGQGYEQYF.

The J gene is TRBJ1-5, the V gene TRBV30; 11 bases agree with TRBD1. Germline V CDR1 and CDR2: GTSNPN, SVGIG (reference sequence). The CDR3 runs to 16 residues. The junction had 8 bases not matched to a gene; V was cut back by 0 bases and J by 7 bases. The CDR3 spells CAWSVWDRGDGQPQHF. Written as DNA, the CDR3 is TGTGCCTGGAGTGTTTGGGACAGGGGGGATGGACAGCCCCAGCATTTT. Using reference TRBV30 and TRBJ1-5 for the parts outside the CDR3, the full variable domain is SQTIHQWPATLVQPVGSPLSLECTVEGTSNPNLYWYRQAAGRGLQLLFYSVGIGQISSEVPQNLSASRPQDRQFILSSKKLLLSDSGFYLCAWSVWDRGDGQPQHFGDGTRLSIL.

In its sample, this clone was seen once. The chain is built from TRBV5-1 and TRBJ2-6, with TRBD1 matching 7 bases. J lost 3 bases, V lost 4 bases, and 7 bases had no gene match. CDR3 length equals 16 residues. Germline V gene lookup returns CDR1 SGHRS and CDR2 YFSETQ. The CDR3 spells CASSIDRAVGANVLTF. The CDR3 DNA follows: TGCGCCAGCAGCATCGACAGGGCCGTTGGGGCCAACGTCCTGACTTTC.

This clone was detected only a few times. This chain uses TRBV7-2 with TRBJ2-3; no clear D. Germline values: CDR1 SGHTA, CDR2 FQGNSA. This CDR3 contains 14 residues. V lost 3 bases, J lost 1 base, and 8 bases lay in between. The CDR3 protein is CASSFPFRTDTQYF. The CDR3 DNA reads as TGTGCCAGCAGCTTCCCATTTCGCACAGATACGCAGTATTTT. Variable domain in full (rest from reference TRBV7-2 and TRBJ2-3): GAGVSQSPSNKVTEKGKDVELRCDPISGHTALYWYRQSLGQGLEFLIYFQGNSAPDKSGLPSDRFSAERTGGSVSTLTIQRTQQEDSAVYLCASSFPFRTDTQYFGPGTRLTVL.

This chain uses TRBV4-2 with TRBJ1-4, with 8 positions matching TRBD1. CDR1 and CDR2 (germline): LGHNA, YNFKEQ. With V trimmed by 1 base and J by 3 bases, 4 bases remained unmatched. There are 16 residues in the CDR3. The CDR3 DNA reads as TGTGCCAGCAGCCAAGCCCCGGACAGGGCTAATGAAAAACTGTTTTTT. Translating it yields CASSQAPDRANEKLFF.

V and J are TRBV6-6 and TRBJ2-1, with a tentative D call TRBD2 (6 bases). Germline loops: CDR1 MNHNY, CDR2 SVGAGI (reference sequence). The length of the CDR3 is 14 residues. V dropped 5 bases and J dropped 1 base, with 9 bases sitting between them. CDR3 loop: CASSGLPSYNEQFF. The CDR3 DNA follows: TGTGCCAGCAGTGGACTACCGTCCTACAATGAGCAGTTCTTC.

The chain has TRBV29-1 and TRBJ2-6; tentative D call: TRBD1 (5 bases). Germline CDR1 SQVTM, CDR2 ANQGSEA. The CDR3 has 15 amino acids. The V end was cut by 6 bases, the J end by 0 bases, with 12 bases between. The CDR3 protein is CSVMTANSGANVLTF. The CDR3 coding sequence is TGCAGCGTGATGACAGCAAACTCTGGGGCCAACGTCCTGACTTTC.

The V call is TRBV18, the J call TRBJ2-7, with 14 bases that match TRBD2. The CDR3 covers 18 residues. Germline V lookup: CDR1 KGHSH, CDR2 LQKENI. V was pared by 3 bases and J by 2 bases, with 9 bases of the junction left unmatched. As DNA, the CDR3 is TGTGCCAGCTCACCTTACCTCGGGACTAGCGGGGGAACCTACGAGCAGTACTTC. It translates to CASSPYLGTSGGTYEQYF.

The J gene is TRBJ1-2, the V gene TRBV6-1; D is unresolved. CDR1 and CDR2 (germline): MNHNS, SASEGT. V gave up 0 bases and J gave up 6 bases, with 11 bases separating them. This CDR3 has 14 residues. The CDR3 region is CASSEAGGLDGYTF. For the CDR3, the DNA is TGTGCCAGCAGTGAAGCCGGAGGGTTGGATGGCTACACCTTC.

This clone was counted only a few times. This chain joins TRBV2 and TRBJ2-2, with D perhaps TRBD2 (6 bases). The CDR3 covers 18 residues. Trimming took 5 bases from V and 4 from J, leaving 23 bases between them. Germline CDR1 and CDR2: SNHLY and FYNNEI. CDR3 bases: TGTGCCAGCAGTCCCCAAGGTGTTGGGCGGGGACTCACCGGGGAGCTGTTTTTT. Translated: CASSPQGVGRGLTGELFF.

V gene TRBV19 combines with J gene TRBJ2-1, with TRBD2 identical over 10 bases. CDR3 length: 20 amino acids. V lost 2 bases and J lost 8; bases outside the gene matches: 21. CDR1 and CDR2 from the germline V gene are LNHDA and SQIVND (reference sequence). Here the CDR3 DNA reads TGTGCCAGTAGTATATGGAGGTCGGCTAGCGGGAGCCGGCCAGTTGATGAGCAGTTCTTC. Protein product: CASSIWRSASGSRPVDEQFF.

The CDR3: CASSVATQGKLAFF. The CDR3 DNA follows: TGTGCCAGCAGCGTAGCTACCCAGGGCAAGCTAGCTTTCTTT. The V gene is TRBV9, the J gene TRBJ1-1; D perhaps matches TRBD1 (5 bases). V lost 0 bases and J lost 10, with 16 bases in between. CDR3 length: 14 residues. Germline V gene data show CDR1 as SGDLS and CDR2 as YYNGEE.

The chain couples TRBV10-3 to TRBJ2-7; 9 nucleotides line up with TRBD1. V dropped 11 bases and J dropped 3; count of bases not matched to a gene: 8. Germline V CDR1 and CDR2: ENHRY, SYGVKD. This CDR3 has 13 amino acids. As DNA, the CDR3 is TGTGCCGTCCAACCGGGACAGGGCTACGAGCAGTACTTC. Translation gives CAVQPGQGYEQYF.

V is TRBV18 and J is TRBJ2-7, with 8 bases fitting TRBD1. The CDR3 covers 15 residues. Unmatched junction bases numbered 14, after V lost 11 bases and J lost 2 bases. Germline loops: CDR1 KGHSH, CDR2 LQKENI. The CDR3 DNA follows: TGTGCCGGTTCAACCGGGACAGGACAACCCTACGAGCAGTACTTC. Encoded protein: CAGSTGTGQPYEQYF.

The chain combines TRBV28 with TRBJ1-1; 7 bases match TRBD1. The CDR3 loop spans 13 amino acids. V dropped 3 bases and J dropped 10; count of bases not matched to a gene: 8. CDR1 is MDHEN and CDR2 is SYDVKM in the germline V gene. The CDR3 DNA is TGTGCCAGCAGTTTTCCTAAGGGGGCAGGAGCTTTCTTT. This encodes CASSFPKGAGAFF.

The rearrangement links TRBV2 to TRBJ2-2; 8 nucleotides align to TRBD1. The CDR3 is made up of 13 amino acids. The V and J ends lost 8 bases and 4 bases, in that order; junction bases with no gene match: 3. Germline V CDR1 and CDR2: SNHLY, FYNNEI. The CDR3 bases are TGTGCCAGCGACAGGGGCTTCACCGGGGAGCTGTTTTTT. Amino acids: CASDRGFTGELFF.

The CDR3 bases are TGTGCCAGCAGCACCTATGGGACAGGGTATCAAAAACTGTTTTTT. It yields the protein CASSTYGTGYQKLFF. This chain joins TRBV9 and TRBJ1-4; 9 bases fit TRBD1. CDR3 length: 15 amino acids. Germline CDR1 is SGDLS and CDR2 is YYNGEE. Germline trimming cut 4 bases from V and 9 bases from J; bases unmatched to any gene: 10. Full variable domain (outside the CDR3, taken from reference TRBV9 and TRBJ1-4): DSGVTQTPKHLITATGQRVTLRCSPRSGDLSVYWYQQSLDQGLQFLIQYYNGEERAKGNILERFSAQQFPDLHSELNLSSLELGDSALYFCASSTYGTGYQKLFFGSGTQLSVL.

This clone was counted a single time. The chain is built from TRBV10-3 and TRBJ2-2; 11 bases match TRBD1. The CDR3 totals 15 residues. With 5 bases clipped from V and 5 bases from J, the junction kept 4 bases outside the gene matches. Germline CDR1 is ENHRY and CDR2 is SYGVKD. The CDR3 here is CAISLGQGGTGELFF. The CDR3 DNA reads TGTGCCATCAGTTTGGGACAGGGGGGAACCGGGGAGCTGTTTTTT.

The rearrangement links TRBV4-2 to TRBJ2-2; D remains ambiguous. CDR1 is LGHNA and CDR2 is YNFKEQ in the germline V gene. Trimming left V 3 bases short and J 4 bases short, with 15 bases between. This CDR3 is built from 16 residues. The CDR3 is CASSQGKTSTTGELFF. The CDR3, as DNA: TGTGCCAGCAGCCAGGGTAAGACAAGCACCACCGGGGAGCTGTTTTTT.

The chain employs TRBV27 and TRBJ1-5; TRBD1 agrees at 8 bases. In germline, CDR1 is MNHEY, CDR2 SMNVEV (reference sequence). V shed 7 bases and J 3 bases; nucleotides not matched to a gene: 8. CDR3 length: 15 residues. The CDR3, as DNA: TGTGCCAGCAACCAGGACAGGGAGAACAATCAGCCCCAGCATTTT. As protein: CASNQDRENNQPQHF.